This T cell receptor beta chain emerged from a study of control samples from healthy donors and cancer patients. V lost 6 bases and J lost 3, with 17 bases in between. The germline CDR1 and CDR2 sequences are WSHSY and SAAADI. The CDR3 loop spans 15 amino acids. Sequenced by immunoSEQ multiplex PCR; TCRdb stores in-frame clones only, minus some. The table includes just over 80,000 clones, roughly 93% detected once. The chain recombines TRBV10-2 with TRBJ1-2, with D hard to call. The material sequenced was blood. This clonotype was sampled from a young woman in good health. The CDR3 loop reads CASSATQARDYGYTF. CDR3 bases: TGCGCCAGCAGCGCTACACAAGCGCGGGACTATGGCTACACCTTC.